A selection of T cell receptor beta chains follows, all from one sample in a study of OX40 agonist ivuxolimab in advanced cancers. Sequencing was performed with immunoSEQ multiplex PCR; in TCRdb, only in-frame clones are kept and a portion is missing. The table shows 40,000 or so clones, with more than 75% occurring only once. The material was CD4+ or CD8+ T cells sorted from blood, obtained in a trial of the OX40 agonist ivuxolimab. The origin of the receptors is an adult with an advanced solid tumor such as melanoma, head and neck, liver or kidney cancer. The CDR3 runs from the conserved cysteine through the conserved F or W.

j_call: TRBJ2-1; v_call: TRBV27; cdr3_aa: CASSVPGGGSYNEQFF
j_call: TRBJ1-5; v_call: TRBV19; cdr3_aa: CASRTTTGSRGPQHF
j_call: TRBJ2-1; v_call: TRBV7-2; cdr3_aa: CASSARQGANEQFF
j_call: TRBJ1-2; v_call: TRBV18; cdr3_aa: CASSPPSGGYTF
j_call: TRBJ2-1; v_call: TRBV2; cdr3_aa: CASSDGDKGLNNEQFF
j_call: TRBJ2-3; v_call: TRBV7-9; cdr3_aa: CASSSDSLAQYF
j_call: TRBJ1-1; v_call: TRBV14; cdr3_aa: CASSPRPRAEAFF
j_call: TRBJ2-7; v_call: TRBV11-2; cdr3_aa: CASSYPGEGTYEQYF
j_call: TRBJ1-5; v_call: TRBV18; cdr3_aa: CASSPPRDRAYQPQHF
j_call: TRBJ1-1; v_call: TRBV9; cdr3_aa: CASSPQEYTSMNTEAFF
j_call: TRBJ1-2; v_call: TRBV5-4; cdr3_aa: CASSYGGPNYGYTF
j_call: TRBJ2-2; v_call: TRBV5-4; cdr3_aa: CASSFGTGELFF
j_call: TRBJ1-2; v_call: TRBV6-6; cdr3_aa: CASSIDSYGYTF
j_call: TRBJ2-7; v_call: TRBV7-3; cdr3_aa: CASSLTGTGNYEQYF
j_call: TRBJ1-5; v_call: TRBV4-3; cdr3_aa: CASSHLEGGEPQHF
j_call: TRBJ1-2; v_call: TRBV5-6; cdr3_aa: CASSKTGETYYGYTF
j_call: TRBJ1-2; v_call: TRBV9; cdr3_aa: CASSGTGWDNYGYTF
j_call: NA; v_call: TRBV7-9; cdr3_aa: CASSLAGTGAYEQYF
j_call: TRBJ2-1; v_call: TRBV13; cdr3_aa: CASSSRTSGGLNNEQFF
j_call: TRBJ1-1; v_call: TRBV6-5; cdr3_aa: CASSMGGAKAFF
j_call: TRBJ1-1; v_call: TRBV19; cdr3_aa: CASSMWGTEAFF
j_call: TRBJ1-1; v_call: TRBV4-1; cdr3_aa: CASSQGEGWTEAFF
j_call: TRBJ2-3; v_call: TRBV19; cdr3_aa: CASKGTSGVGTDTQYF
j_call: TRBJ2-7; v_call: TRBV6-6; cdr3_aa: CASSDLYEQYF
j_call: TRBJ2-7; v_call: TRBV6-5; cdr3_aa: CASSSPGTSVLDF
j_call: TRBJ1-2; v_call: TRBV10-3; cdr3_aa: CAISEVLQRGPNYGYTF
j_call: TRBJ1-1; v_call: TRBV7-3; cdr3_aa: CASSPVGYTEAFF
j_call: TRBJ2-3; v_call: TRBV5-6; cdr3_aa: CASSLGGGGTDTQYF
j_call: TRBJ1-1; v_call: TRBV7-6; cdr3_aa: CASSLAGGQAEAFF
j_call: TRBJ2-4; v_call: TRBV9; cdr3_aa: CASSVGGWFLGKNIQYF
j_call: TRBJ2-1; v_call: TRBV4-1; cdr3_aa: CASGKRGGAYNEQFF
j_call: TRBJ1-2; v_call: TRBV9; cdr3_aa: CASSAGTAANYGYTF
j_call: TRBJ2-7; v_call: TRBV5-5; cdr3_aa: CASSGLVSRQYF
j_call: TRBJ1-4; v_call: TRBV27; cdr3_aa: CATPPGDKANEKLFF
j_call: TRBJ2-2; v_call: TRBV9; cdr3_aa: CASSHAGSDTGELFF
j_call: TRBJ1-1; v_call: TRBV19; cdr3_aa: CASSPFGVNTEAFF
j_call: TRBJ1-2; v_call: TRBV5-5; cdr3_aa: CASSLLGVKSGYTF
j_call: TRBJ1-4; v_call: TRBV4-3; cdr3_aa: CASSQGAVGDWTNEKLFF
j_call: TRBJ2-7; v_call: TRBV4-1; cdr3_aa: CASSQGDRDRGYEQYF
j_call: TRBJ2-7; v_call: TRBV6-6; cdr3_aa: CASSPPGIEQYF
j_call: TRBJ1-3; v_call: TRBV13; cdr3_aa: CASSPGYISGNTIYF
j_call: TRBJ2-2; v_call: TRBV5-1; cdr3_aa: CASSLGTGVTGELFF
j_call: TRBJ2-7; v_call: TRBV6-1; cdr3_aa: CASDWGSEQYF
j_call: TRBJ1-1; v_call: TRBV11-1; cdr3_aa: CASSLAPGTGMNTEAFF